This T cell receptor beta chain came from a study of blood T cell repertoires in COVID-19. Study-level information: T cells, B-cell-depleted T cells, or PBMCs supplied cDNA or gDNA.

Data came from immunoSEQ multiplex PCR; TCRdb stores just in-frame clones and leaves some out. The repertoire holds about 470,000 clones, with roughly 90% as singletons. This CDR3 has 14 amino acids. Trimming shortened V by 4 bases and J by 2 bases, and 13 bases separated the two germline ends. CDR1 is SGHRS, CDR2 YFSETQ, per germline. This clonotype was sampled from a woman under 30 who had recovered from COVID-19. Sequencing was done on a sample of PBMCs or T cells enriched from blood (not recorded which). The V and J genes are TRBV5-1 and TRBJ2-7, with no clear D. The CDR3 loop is CASSAVLSAYEQYF. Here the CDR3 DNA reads TGCGCCAGCAGCGCGGTTCTGTCTGCCTACGAGCAGTACTTC. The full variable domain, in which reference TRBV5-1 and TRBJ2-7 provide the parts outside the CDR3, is KAGVTQTPRYLIKTRGQQVTLSCSPISGHRSVSWYQQTPGQGLQFLFEYFSETQRNKGNFPGRFSGRQFSNSRSEMNVSTLELGDSALYLCASSAVLSAYEQYFGPGTRLTVT.